Here is one T cell receptor beta chain with its context. What it recognizes is unknown. The V segment lost 3 bases and the J segment 8 bases; nucleotides outside the gene matches: 7. Germline V CDR1 and CDR2: GTSNPN, SVGIG (reference sequence). The length of the CDR3 is 13 residues. Sequenced by immunoSEQ multiplex PCR; TCRdb stores in-frame clones only, minus some. This table holds a few million clones, around 94% found once. In the CD4+ fraction, cells were divided into CD45RA+ naive and CD45RA-negative memory subsets. The sample comes from a study of shared clonotypes between healthy human individuals. Broader study findings: Generally, estimated richness proved larger in naive subsets than it did in memory subsets.

V and J are TRBV30 and TRBJ2-4, with 7 bases identical to TRBD1. The TCR comes from a young man in good health. The sample taken for sequencing was naive CD4+ T cells sorted from blood. Subset meaning: CD45RA+ positively selected. CDR3 sequence reads: CAWSDRVRDIQYF. The DNA for the CDR3 is TGTGCCTGGAGCGACAGGGTTAGGGACATTCAGTACTTC.